These 26 T cell receptor beta chains were all obtained from the same sample, sequenced in a study of human T cells and chemical hapten exposure. Time point meaning: patch test 3, about 24 weeks after DPC sensitization. Treatment given: therapeutic diphenylcyclopropenone sensitization with weekly scalp DPC. TCRdb re-derived calls from the RACE reads in MiXCR, one entry per CDR3 protein. The data show about 190,000 distinct CDR3 sequences, with under 30% seen just once and 2% to 3% held by the top ten. Sequences were derived from whole blood, sampled in connection with sensitization to the hapten diphenylcyclopropenone (DPC). Source of these receptors: a woman in her forties with alopecia areata. Some clones in this sample may be carry-over from other donors' samples.

V gene TRBV5-1 combines with J gene TRBJ2-1; D is possibly TRBD1 (6 bases). The ends were cut back, 3 bases at V and 5 bases at J, with 12 bases in the middle. Germline V gene data show CDR1 as SGHRS and CDR2 as YFSETQ. The CDR3 sequence is 14 residues long. The CDR3 bases are TGCGCCAGCAGCTCGCGGACAGCCAACAATGAGCAGTTCTTC. Translated, it gives CASSSRTANNEQFF.

The sample holds a few counts of this clonotype. J is TRBJ2-2 and V is TRBV7-8, with 8 bases identical to TRBD1. The CDR3 covers 13 residues. J gave up 6 bases and V 5 bases, and 2 bases lay outside the gene matches. Germline CDR1 reads SGHVS; CDR2 reads FQNEAQ. CDR3 in amino acids: CASSGQGSGELFF. Written as DNA, the CDR3 is TGTGCCAGCAGCGGACAGGGATCCGGGGAGCTGTTTTTT.

This clonotype was recorded a few times. The chain has TRBV28 and TRBJ1-4; D is ambiguous. Germline assignment: CDR1 MDHEN and CDR2 SYDVKM. Trimming cost V 10 bases and J 1 base, with 10 bases left between them. CDR3 size: 13 residues. CDR3 sequence: CAIPGQTNEKLFF. Here the CDR3 DNA reads TGTGCCATACCAGGCCAAACTAATGAAAAACTGTTTTTT.

In its sample, this clonotype was seen a few times. The chain recombines TRBV29-1 with TRBJ2-7, with 10 bases identical to TRBD2. The CDR3 loop spans 12 amino acids. The germline V gene has CDR1 SQVTM and CDR2 ANQGSEA. The junction had 3 bases not matched to a gene; V was cut back by 7 bases and J by 3 bases. CDR3 coding DNA: TGCAGCGCTAGCGGGGGAAGCTACGAGCAGTACTTC. The encoded protein is CSASGGSYEQYF.

The table lists this clonotype with many counts. The chain uses TRBV20-1 and TRBJ2-1, with a possible D match to TRBD2 (6 bases). This CDR3 region has 15 residues. V lost 1 base and J 5 bases, leaving 15 bases between the germline ends. Germline CDR1 and CDR2: DFQATT and SNEGSKA (reference sequence). CDR3 loop: CSARVPLAGHNEQFF. For the CDR3, the DNA is TGCAGTGCTAGAGTGCCTCTCGCGGGACACAATGAGCAGTTCTTC.

J is TRBJ2-1 and V is TRBV24-1; 11 positions agree with TRBD1. The length of the CDR3 is 16 residues. Trimming at V came to 5 bases and at J to 7 bases, leaving 9 bases not matched to a gene. Germline V gives CDR1 KGHDR, CDR2 SFDVKD. CDR3 bases: TGTGCCACCAGTGCCATCGGGACAGGGGGTGGGAATGAGCAGTTCTTC. This gives the protein CATSAIGTGGGNEQFF.

V gene TRBV20-1 combines with J gene TRBJ2-1; 9 bases are shared with TRBD2. Germline CDR1 DFQATT, CDR2 SNEGSKA (reference sequence). V was clipped by 2 bases and J by 6 bases; unmatched bases: 5. The CDR3 is 14 residues long. CDR3 DNA sequence: TGCAGTGCTAGACCTAGCGGGGTTCGCAATGAGCAGTTCTTC. This gives the protein CSARPSGVRNEQFF.

The CDR3 DNA sequence: TGTGCCAGCAGCTTAGTGCTAGCGGGGCTGGTGGGCGCAGATACGCAGTATTTT. This gives the protein CASSLVLAGLVGADTQYF. The chain is built from TRBV7-8 and TRBJ2-3; 9 bases line up with TRBD2. CDR3 length: 18 residues. J lost 4 bases, V lost 1 base, and 12 bases had no gene match. Germline V lookup: CDR1 SGHVS, CDR2 FQNEAQ.

J is TRBJ2-5 and V is TRBV11-2; tentatively, D is TRBD2 (5 bases). Per the germline V gene, CDR1 is SGHAT and CDR2 is FQNNGV. This CDR3 spans 14 amino acids. Trimming stripped 5 bases from V and 4 bases from J, with 14 bases between. CDR3 nucleotide sequence: TGTGCCAGCAGCCTAACTAGGCGGGCAGAGACCCAGTACTTC. Its translation is CASSLTRRAETQYF.

The chain combines TRBV9 with TRBJ1-3, with D possibly TRBD1 on 5 matching bases. The CDR3 runs to 18 residues. Deletions cut 3 bases from V and 0 bases from J, with 19 bases between. Per germline, CDR1 SGDLS and CDR2 YYNGEE. CDR3 DNA: TGTGCCAGCAGCGGGTTATCTAGGACATCAACCTCTGGAAACACCATATATTTT. It specifies CASSGLSRTSTSGNTIYF.

This clonotype was picked up a small number of times. This chain joins TRBV6-2 or TRBV6-3 and TRBJ1-1, with D hard to call. V shed 2 bases and J shed 3 bases, with 7 bases lying between them. The germline CDR1 and CDR2 sequences are MNHEY and SVGEGT. This CDR3 comprises 13 residues. The CDR3 protein is CASSYRQDTEAFF. CDR3 nucleotide sequence: TGTGCCAGCAGTTACCGGCAGGACACTGAAGCTTTCTTT.

Concerning this clonotype: Since a much larger clone is just one base distant, this may be a read error. The chain uses TRBV4-1 and TRBJ2-2; possibly TRBD1 for D (5 bases). The V and J ends lost 1 base and 7 bases respectively, with 13 bases between them. This CDR3 region has 15 residues. The germline CDR1 and CDR2 sequences are MGHRA and YSYEKL. The DNA of the CDR3 is TGCGCCAGCAGCCAAGGTTCAGGGCCCCGCGGGGAGCTGTTTTTT. Encoded protein: CASSQGSGPRGELFF.

This clonotype was detected only a few times. This rearrangement joins TRBV4-1 to TRBJ2-3; a possible D gene is TRBD2 (6 bases). The CDR3 consists of 17 residues. Germline values: CDR1 MGHRA, CDR2 YSYEKL. Trimming stripped 2 bases from V and 4 bases from J, with 19 bases between. The CDR3 bases are TGCGCCAGCAGCCAACCGCGGAGGGGTAGCGGTTCAGATACGCAGTATTTT. Protein product: CASSQPRRGSGSDTQYF.

The rearrangement joins TRBV10-3 to TRBJ2-1; the match to TRBD2 covers 11 bases. The CDR3 is 19 residues long. J was trimmed by 0 bases and V by 7 bases; bases with no gene match: 14. CDR1 and CDR2 (germline): ENHRY, SYGVKD. CDR3 coding DNA: TGTGCCATCATGTCCGGGAAGGTAGCGGGAGGGCTCTCCTACAATGAGCAGTTCTTC. Protein sequence: CAIMSGKVAGGLSYNEQFF.

This clonotype was observed many times. V and J are TRBV20-1 and TRBJ1-6; no firm D call. Germline V gives CDR1 DFQATT, CDR2 SNEGSKA (reference sequence). The CDR3 length is 13 residues. Trimming took off 3 bases at V and 8 bases at J, with 11 bases between the two ends. CDR3 sequence reads: CSASGQRDSPLHF. Written as DNA, the CDR3 is TGCAGTGCTAGCGGGCAGAGGGATTCACCCCTCCACTTT.

The chain links TRBV10-3 to TRBJ2-1; D not resolved. The CDR3 loop spans 12 amino acids. V lost 8 bases, J lost 2 bases, and 7 bases lay in between. Germline V lookup: CDR1 ENHRY, CDR2 SYGVKD. The CDR3 here is CAISDPYNEQFF. The CDR3 nucleotides are TGTGCCATCTCGGACCCCTACAATGAGCAGTTCTTC.

The chain is built from TRBV9 and TRBJ2-7; TRBD1 matches at 9 bases. V gave up 3 bases and J gave up 5 bases; unmatched junction bases: 6. Germline V gene data show CDR1 as SGDLS and CDR2 as YYNGEE. The CDR3 loop spans 14 amino acids. CDR3 bases: TGTGCCAGCAGCGAGGGACAGGGTACTCACGAGCAGTACTTC. The encoded protein is CASSEGQGTHEQYF.

This chain joins TRBV6-2 or TRBV6-3 and TRBJ2-3; D unresolved. The CDR3 is 15 amino acids. The V end lost 6 bases, the J end lost 5 bases, and 18 bases lay between the germline ends. Germline V gene data show CDR1 as MNHEY and CDR2 as SVGEGT. CDR3 protein: CASRGVSWEIDTQYF. The CDR3 nucleotides are TGTGCCAGCAGAGGAGTTAGCTGGGAAATAGATACGCAGTATTTT.

This clonotype has a handful of counts. This rearrangement joins TRBV10-3 to TRBJ2-5, with D perhaps TRBD1 (5 bases). In germline, CDR1 is ENHRY, CDR2 SYGVKD. The CDR3 is 15 amino acids. The ends were cut back, 0 bases at V and 5 bases at J, with 13 bases in the middle. The CDR3 loop reads CAISESSAGRETQYF. CDR3 nucleotides: TGTGCCATCAGTGAGTCGTCGGCAGGGCGCGAGACCCAGTACTTC.

CDR3 DNA sequence: TGCAGCGTTCAAGGGACCCGAAGCGGCACAGATACGCAGTATTTT. Its protein is CSVQGTRSGTDTQYF. The rearrangement uses TRBV29-1 and TRBJ2-3; D possibly matches TRBD1 or TRBD2 (5 bases each). Trimming removed 5 bases from V and 1 base from J, with 16 bases in between. The CDR3 sequence is 15 residues long. Germline V gene data show CDR1 as SQVTM and CDR2 as ANQGSEA.

This chain connects TRBV29-1 to TRBJ1-1, with D maybe TRBD1 (5 bases). CDR1 and CDR2 from the germline V gene are SQVTM and ANQGSEA. This CDR3 is built from 12 residues. Trimming shortened V by 4 bases and J by 2 bases, and 8 bases separated the two germline ends. The CDR3 coding sequence is TGCAGCGTTGCAGGGTTTAACACTGAAGCTTTCTTT. It yields the protein CSVAGFNTEAFF.

The V call is TRBV6-2 or TRBV6-3, the J call TRBJ2-3; 7 bases fit TRBD1. The CDR3 has 13 residues. Germline loops: CDR1 MNHEY, CDR2 SVGEGT. Germline trimming cut 8 bases from V and 3 bases from J; bases unmatched to any gene: 5. The CDR3 sequence is CASEGGQTDTQYF. The CDR3 DNA sequence: TGTGCCAGCGAAGGGGGACAGACAGATACGCAGTATTTT.

The chain couples TRBV6-6 to TRBJ1-1; D not certain. V lost 6 bases and J 3 bases, leaving 5 bases between the germline ends. CDR1 and CDR2 (germline): MNHNY, SVGAGI (reference sequence). This CDR3 is built from 11 residues. CDR3 in DNA: TGTGCCAGCAGACTAGACACTGAAGCTTTCTTT. This codes for CASRLDTEAFF.

This clonotype was observed a few times. The chain carries TRBV29-1 and TRBJ2-2; D ambiguous. Germline V gene lookup returns CDR1 SQVTM and CDR2 ANQGSEA. The CDR3 is 12 residues long. Trimming took off 7 bases at V and 4 bases at J, with 10 bases between the two ends. The CDR3 loop is CSAAFATGELFF. The CDR3 region has the DNA TGCAGCGCCGCCTTTGCCACCGGGGAGCTGTTTTTT.

The chain uses TRBV12-3 or TRBV12-4 and TRBJ2-1; D is uncertain. Deletions cut 5 bases from V and 3 bases from J, with 11 bases between. CDR3 length: 14 amino acids. CDR3 residues: CASSGVRHYNEQFF. As DNA, the CDR3 is TGTGCCAGCAGTGGCGTTCGGCACTACAATGAGCAGTTCTTC.

The V call is TRBV7-9, the J call TRBJ1-2; perhaps TRBD1 as D (5 bases). The CDR3 extends over 17 amino acids. Germline CDR1 reads SEHNR; CDR2 reads FQNEAQ (reference sequence). V was clipped by 1 base and J by 7 bases, with 22 bases between them. CDR3 nucleotide sequence: TGTGCCAGCAGCTTAGATATCGGGACCGAGCTTGTGCGTGGCTACACCTTC. Its protein is CASSLDIGTELVRGYTF.